This T cell receptor beta chain stems from a study of long-term antiretroviral therapy in people with HIV. The assay, immunoSEQ v3.0, was run at survey level. Assay used: immunoSEQ multiplex PCR; TCRdb lists only in-frame clones, some missing. The table shows roughly 28,000 clones, with roughly 89% occurring only once. By sample share, this clone is large. The germline V gene has CDR1 MNHEY and CDR2 SMNVEV (reference sequence). CDR3 size: 14 residues. The germline V and J ends were trimmed by 2 bases and 3 bases, with 11 bases remaining between them. This clonotype originated in a woman younger than 30 with HIV. The rearrangement uses TRBV27 and TRBJ2-7; D possibly corresponds to TRBD1 (5 bases). The material was unsorted PBMCs, obtained 1.8 years after starting antiretroviral therapy. The CDR3 DNA sequence: TGTGCCAGCAGTTTAAATCAGGGTCTCTACGAGCAGTACTTC. Its translation: CASSLNQGLYEQYF.